This T cell receptor (beta chain) was recovered during a study of T cell repertoires in cytomegalovirus infection. Whole-study context: In the study, CMV epitopes included recently identified HLA-C-restricted and well-studied HLA-B-restricted ones. Signatures in public TCR beta sequences pointed to both CMV infection and matching HLA type. General study results and limits: Cumulative public TCR beta family frequency identified carriers of CMV plus the relevant HLA. HLA-C-restricted CMV-specific TCR beta clonotypes were dominant in the ex vivo response.

The CDR3 covers 13 residues. In germline, CDR1 is KGHDR, CDR2 SFDVKD. The V end lost 4 bases, the J end lost 3 bases, and 8 bases lay between the germline ends. One entry per CDR3 protein results from TCRdb running MiXCR on the reads. The sample consists of about 500,000 distinct CDR3 sequences, roughly 34% of them appearing once. About this clonotype itself: Antigen specificity is unknown.

This chain connects TRBV24-1 to TRBJ1-1; possibly TRBD1 for D (6 bases). The TCR was taken from a human donor in good health (CMV status not recorded). Some clones in this sample may be carry-over from other donors' samples. The material sequenced was cultured PBMCs, taken from culture after CMV antigen stimulation. In DNA form, the CDR3 reads TGTGCCACCAGTGACCAGGGGTACACTGAAGCTTTCTTT. The encoded protein is CATSDQGYTEAFF.